The 21 T cell receptor beta chains below come from one sample, sequenced in a study of sequential checkpoint blockade in melanoma. Sample treatment: randomized to nivolumab then ipilimumab (arm A) or the reverse (arm B). Sequencing was performed with immunoSEQ multiplex PCR; in TCRdb, only in-frame clones are kept and a portion is missing. This table holds 10,000 to 15,000 clones, 74% found once. The material sequenced was CD8+ T cells sorted from blood (inferred from file names), taken from a patient given nivolumab and ipilimumab in sequence. The source is a human donor with melanoma.

The J gene is TRBJ2-7, the V gene TRBV13; D is perhaps TRBD1 (5 bases). Trimming pared 5 bases from V and 6 bases from J, leaving 20 bases between. CDR3 length equals 15 residues. The V gene's germline CDR1 is PRHDT and CDR2 FYEKMQ (reference sequence). CDR3 amino acids: CASSKKSFRETEQYF. DNA for the CDR3: TGTGCCAGCAGCAAAAAATCCTTCAGGGAAACCGAGCAGTACTTC.

V usage is TRBV11-2 and J usage is TRBJ2-7, with D perhaps TRBD1 (6 bases). The CDR3 spans 15 residues. Trimming removed 3 bases at V and 3 bases at J, with 15 bases between. Germline CDR1 SGHAT, CDR2 FQNNGV. The CDR3 loop is CASSFRGSNHYEQYF. In DNA form, the CDR3 reads TGTGCCAGCAGCTTTAGGGGGTCCAACCACTACGAGCAGTACTTC.

The chain has TRBV9 and TRBJ1-6; D perhaps matches TRBD1 (5 bases). The CDR3 totals 15 residues. The V gene's germline CDR1 is SGDLS and CDR2 YYNGEE. V gave up 0 bases and J gave up 4 bases, with 8 bases separating them. DNA of the CDR3: TGTGCCAGCAGCGTAGGTGGGGCTTATAATTCACCCCTCCACTTT. This gives the protein CASSVGGAYNSPLHF.

The rearrangement links TRBV13 to TRBJ1-1, with D maybe TRBD1 (6 bases). Germline CDR1 PRHDT, CDR2 FYEKMQ (reference sequence). Trimming left V 0 bases short and J 2 bases short, with 13 bases between. The CDR3 runs 16 residues. CDR3 in DNA: TGTGCCAGCAGCTTAGGCGGCGGCAGGGGCAACACTGAAGCTTTCTTT. Protein sequence: CASSLGGGRGNTEAFF.

The V call is TRBV19, the J call TRBJ1-5; TRBD1 might be the D (5 bases). CDR3 length: 14 residues. Germline V gene data show CDR1 as LNHDA and CDR2 as SQIVND (reference sequence). The V end was cut by 8 bases, the J end by 0 bases, with 11 bases between. CDR3 in DNA: TGTGCCAGTCAGGGAACGGATAGCAATCAGCCCCAGCATTTT. Amino acid sequence: CASQGTDSNQPQHF.

The chain recombines TRBV2 with TRBJ1-6; 7 bases match TRBD1. The ends lost 2 bases at V and 9 bases at J; junction bases unmatched: 7. The germline gives CDR1 SNHLY, CDR2 FYNNEI. The CDR3 length is 15 residues. The CDR3: CASSESPDRASPLHF. The CDR3 region has the DNA TGTGCCAGCAGTGAATCTCCAGACAGGGCTTCACCCCTCCACTTT.

The V gene is TRBV27, the J gene TRBJ1-2; possible D gene TRBD1, 6 bases. V was shortened by 8 bases and J by 2 bases, with 15 bases between the two germline ends. CDR1 is MNHEY, CDR2 SMNVEV, per germline (reference sequence). This CDR3 contains 14 residues. The CDR3: CASGPQGVNYGYTF. CDR3 coding DNA: TGTGCCAGCGGACCACAGGGAGTGAACTATGGCTACACCTTC.

This clone was counted a few times. The chain links TRBV12-5 to TRBJ1-2; D remains unclear. Germline lookup yields CDR1 LGHNT and CDR2 FRNRAP. The V end lost 1 base, the J end lost 5 bases, and 5 bases lay between the germline ends. This CDR3 has 12 residues. CDR3: CASGLGQYGYTF. The CDR3 DNA reads TGTGCTAGTGGTTTGGGGCAGTATGGCTACACCTTC.

This chain links TRBV2 with TRBJ2-5; weak D call: TRBD1 (6 bases). Germline V gene sequence: CDR1 SNHLY, CDR2 FYNNEI. The CDR3 has 17 amino acids. V was shortened by 1 base and J by 4 bases, with 19 bases between the two germline ends. CDR3 bases: TGTGCCAGCAGTGAAGGTATCTGGGGGCGTACTGGAGAGACCCAGTACTTC. It codes for CASSEGIWGRTGETQYF.

The gene calls are TRBV10-1 and TRBJ2-3, with 14 bases fitting TRBD2. J lost 2 bases, V lost 5 bases, and 9 bases had no gene match. The CDR3 has 18 residues. Germline assignment: CDR1 WNHNN and CDR2 SYGVQD (reference sequence). The CDR3 region has the DNA TGCGCCAGCAGTTCCGGGACTAGCGGGGGCATCTTCACAGATACGCAGTATTTT. The encoded protein is CASSSGTSGGIFTDTQYF.

This clone occurred once. The V call is TRBV5-1, the J call TRBJ2-7; 8 nucleotides match TRBD2. From germline, CDR1 is SGHRS and CDR2 YFSETQ. After removal of 3 bases from V and 3 bases from J, the junction contained 2 bases not matched to a gene. This CDR3 has 13 amino acids. Here the CDR3 DNA reads TGCGCCAGCAGCTCGGGGGGGGACTACGAGCAGTACTTC. It translates to CASSSGGDYEQYF.

As regards this clone: This CDR3 is also generated by other DNA sequences in the sample. The chain is built from TRBV7-9 and TRBJ2-3; TRBD2 matches at 9 bases. Germline V lookup: CDR1 SEHNR, CDR2 FQNEAQ (reference sequence). The ends lost 4 bases at V and 0 bases at J; junction bases unmatched: 2. The CDR3 is 15 residues long. CDR3 amino acids: CASSSSGISTDTQYF. In DNA, the CDR3 is TGTGCCAGCAGCTCTAGCGGGATCAGCACAGATACGCAGTATTTT.

The chain uses TRBV27 and TRBJ2-1; 9 bases are shared with TRBD2. Trimming cost V 6 bases and J 0 bases; bases outside gene matches: 6. Germline CDR1 MNHEY, CDR2 SMNVEV (reference sequence). This CDR3 comprises 16 residues. The CDR3 coding sequence is TGTGCCAGCAGGCTTTCAGCGGGGGGCTCCTACAATGAGCAGTTCTTC. It is translated as CASRLSAGGSYNEQFF.

The chain recombines TRBV19 with TRBJ1-5, with D maybe TRBD1 (6 bases). CDR1 and CDR2 from the germline V gene are LNHDA and SQIVND (reference sequence). The CDR3 runs 14 residues. V was pared by 6 bases and J by 7 bases, with 16 bases between. Here the CDR3 DNA reads TGTGCCAGTAGAATTTCAGGGGCCGGGCAGCCCCAGCATTTT. Protein sequence: CASRISGAGQPQHF.

The rearrangement uses TRBV7-9 and TRBJ2-2; no clear D. Germline CDR1 reads SEHNR; CDR2 reads FQNEAQ (reference sequence). The V end lost 6 bases, the J end lost 6 bases, and 8 bases lay between the germline ends. This CDR3 comprises 12 residues. The CDR3 DNA reads TGTGCCAGCAGGGAGACGGCCGGGGAGCTGTTTTTT. Translating it yields CASRETAGELFF.

V is TRBV19 and J is TRBJ2-1; the D gene is possibly TRBD1 (7 bases). V lost 5 bases and J 6 bases, leaving 14 bases between the germline ends. Germline CDR1 is LNHDA and CDR2 is SQIVND (reference sequence). This CDR3 region has 14 residues. The CDR3 here is CASSRSQGGNEQFF. CDR3 bases: TGTGCCAGTAGTCGCTCCCAGGGGGGCAATGAGCAGTTCTTC.

This clone has just a few counts. The chain employs TRBV11-2 and TRBJ2-7; D call uncertain. Looked up from germline, CDR1 is SGHAT and CDR2 is FQNNGV. The CDR3 has 16 amino acids. Between the trimmed V and J ends, which lost 0 bases and 0 bases, there was a span of 12 bases. CDR3 bases: TGTGCCAGCAGCTTAGATATCCAGGTCCTCTCCTACGAGCAGTACTTC. Its translation: CASSLDIQVLSYEQYF.

This chain connects TRBV11-3 to TRBJ2-7; a weak D match, TRBD1 (5 bases). V shed 5 bases and J shed 5 bases, with 19 bases lying between them. CDR1 and CDR2 from the germline V gene are SGHNT and YENEEA. The CDR3 extends over 15 amino acids. CDR3 region: CASSAGGRVYHEQYF. The CDR3 nucleotides read TGTGCCAGCAGCGCTGGCGGCAGGGTCTACCACGAGCAGTACTTC.

This sequence joins TRBV28 and TRBJ1-2; D gene ambiguous. CDR3 length: 12 amino acids. V dropped 5 bases and J dropped 1 base, with 5 bases sitting between them. Per the germline V gene, CDR1 is MDHEN and CDR2 is SYDVKM. The CDR3 coding sequence is TGTGCCAGCAGTCCCATTAACTATGGCTACACCTTC. It encodes CASSPINYGYTF.

Worth noting for this clone: Other DNA sequences in this sample translate to the same CDR3. The chain combines TRBV7-9 with TRBJ2-1, with 7 positions matching TRBD2. CDR1 is SEHNR, CDR2 FQNEAQ, per germline (reference sequence). The V and J ends lost 5 bases and 0 bases, in that order; junction bases with no gene match: 4. CDR3 length: 15 amino acids. DNA of the CDR3: TGTGCCAGCAGCCCCCGCGGGAGCTCCTACAATGAGCAGTTCTTC. Encoded protein: CASSPRGSSYNEQFF.

This chain links TRBV2 with TRBJ1-3; D unresolved. V was trimmed by 4 bases and J by 0 bases, leaving 10 bases between them. The CDR3 contains 15 residues. CDR1 SNHLY and CDR2 FYNNEI come from the germline V gene. The CDR3 here is CASSASQTSGNTIYF. In DNA form, the CDR3 reads TGTGCCAGCAGTGCGTCACAGACCTCTGGAAACACCATATATTTT.